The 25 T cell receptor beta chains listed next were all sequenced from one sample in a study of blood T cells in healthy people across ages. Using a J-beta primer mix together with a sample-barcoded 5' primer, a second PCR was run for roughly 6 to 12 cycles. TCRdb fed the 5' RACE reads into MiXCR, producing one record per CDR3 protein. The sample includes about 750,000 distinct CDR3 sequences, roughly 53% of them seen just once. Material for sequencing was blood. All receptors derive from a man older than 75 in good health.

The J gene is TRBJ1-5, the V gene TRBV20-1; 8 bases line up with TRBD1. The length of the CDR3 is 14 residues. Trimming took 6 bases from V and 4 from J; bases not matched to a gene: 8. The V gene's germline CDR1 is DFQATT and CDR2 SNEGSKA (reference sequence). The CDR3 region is CSAPDRARNQPQHF. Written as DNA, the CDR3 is TGCAGTGCACCGGACAGGGCACGGAATCAGCCCCAGCATTTT.

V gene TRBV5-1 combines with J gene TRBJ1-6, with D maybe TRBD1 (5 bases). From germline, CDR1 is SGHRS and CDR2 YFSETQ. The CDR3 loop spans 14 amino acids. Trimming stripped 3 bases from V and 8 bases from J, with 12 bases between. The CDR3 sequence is CASSSRQKDSPLHF. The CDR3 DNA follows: TGCGCCAGCAGCTCCCGACAGAAAGATTCACCCCTCCACTTT.

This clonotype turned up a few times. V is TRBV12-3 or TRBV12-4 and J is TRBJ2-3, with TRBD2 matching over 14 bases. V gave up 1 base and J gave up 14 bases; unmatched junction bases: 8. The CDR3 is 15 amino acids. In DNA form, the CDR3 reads TGTGCCAGCAGTTTAGGAGGACTAGCGGGAGGCCGGCGGTATTTT. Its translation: CASSLGGLAGGRRYF.

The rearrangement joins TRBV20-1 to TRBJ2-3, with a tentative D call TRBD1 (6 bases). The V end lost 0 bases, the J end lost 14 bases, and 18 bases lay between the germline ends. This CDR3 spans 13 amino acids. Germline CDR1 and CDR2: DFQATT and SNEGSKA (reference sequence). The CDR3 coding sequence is TGCAGTGCTAGAGATGACAGGCACAGAGACGCGTATTTT. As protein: CSARDDRHRDAYF.

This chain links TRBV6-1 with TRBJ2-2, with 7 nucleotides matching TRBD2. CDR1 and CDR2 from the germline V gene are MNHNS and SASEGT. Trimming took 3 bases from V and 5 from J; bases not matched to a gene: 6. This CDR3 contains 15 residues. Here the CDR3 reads CASSDRLAVTGELFF. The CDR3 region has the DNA TGTGCCAGCAGTGATAGGCTAGCGGTTACCGGGGAGCTGTTTTTT.

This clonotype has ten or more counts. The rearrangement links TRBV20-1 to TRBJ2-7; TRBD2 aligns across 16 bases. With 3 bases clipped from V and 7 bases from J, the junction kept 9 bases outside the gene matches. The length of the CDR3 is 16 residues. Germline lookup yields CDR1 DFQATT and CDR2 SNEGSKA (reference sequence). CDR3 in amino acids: CSASGRGLAGGREQYF. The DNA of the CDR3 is TGCAGTGCTAGTGGCAGGGGACTAGCGGGAGGGCGGGAGCAGTACTTC.

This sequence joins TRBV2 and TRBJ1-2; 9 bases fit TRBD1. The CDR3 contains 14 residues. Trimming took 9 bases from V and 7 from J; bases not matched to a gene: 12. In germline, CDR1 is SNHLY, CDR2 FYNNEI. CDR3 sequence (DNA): TGTGCCAGTCATCCGGGACAGGGAATGAGTGGCTACACCTTC. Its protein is CASHPGQGMSGYTF.

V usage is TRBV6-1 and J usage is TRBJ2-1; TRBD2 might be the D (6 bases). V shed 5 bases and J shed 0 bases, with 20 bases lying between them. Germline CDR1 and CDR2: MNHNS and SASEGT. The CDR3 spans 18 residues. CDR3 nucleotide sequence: TGTGCCAGCAGTCCGGGGGTTCCAGCGGGCATCTCCTACAATGAGCAGTTCTTC. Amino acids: CASSPGVPAGISYNEQFF.

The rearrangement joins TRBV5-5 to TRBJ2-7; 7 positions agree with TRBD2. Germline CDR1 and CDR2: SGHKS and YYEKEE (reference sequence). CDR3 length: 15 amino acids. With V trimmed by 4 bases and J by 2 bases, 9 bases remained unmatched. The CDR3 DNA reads TGTGCCAGCAGCGCGGATGGGGGAGGGGCCTACGAGCAGTACTTC. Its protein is CASSADGGGAYEQYF.

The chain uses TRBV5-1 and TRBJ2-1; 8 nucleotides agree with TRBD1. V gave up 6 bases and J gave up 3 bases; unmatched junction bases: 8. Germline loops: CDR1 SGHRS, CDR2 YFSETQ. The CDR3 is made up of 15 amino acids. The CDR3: CASTNQGALYNEQFF. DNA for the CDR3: TGCGCCAGCACCAATCAGGGGGCACTCTACAATGAGCAGTTCTTC.

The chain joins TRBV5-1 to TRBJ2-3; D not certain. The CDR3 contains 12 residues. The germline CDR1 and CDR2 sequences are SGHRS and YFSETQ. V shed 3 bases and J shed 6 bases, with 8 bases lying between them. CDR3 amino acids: CASSWMGDTQYF. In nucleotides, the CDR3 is TGCGCCAGCAGCTGGATGGGGGATACGCAGTATTTT.

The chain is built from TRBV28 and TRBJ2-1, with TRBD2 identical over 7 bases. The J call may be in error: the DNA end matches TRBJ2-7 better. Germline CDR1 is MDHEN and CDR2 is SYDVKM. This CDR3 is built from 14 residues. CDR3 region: CASLSSGLDNEQYF. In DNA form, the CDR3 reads TGTGCCAGCTTGAGTAGCGGGCTAGACAATGAGCAGTACTTC.

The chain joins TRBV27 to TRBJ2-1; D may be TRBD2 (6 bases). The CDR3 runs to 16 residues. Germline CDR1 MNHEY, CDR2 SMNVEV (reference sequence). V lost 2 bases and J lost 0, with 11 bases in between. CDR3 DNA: TGTGCCAGCAGTTTAGGAGGGGATCTCTCCTACAATGAGCAGTTCTTC. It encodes CASSLGGDLSYNEQFF.

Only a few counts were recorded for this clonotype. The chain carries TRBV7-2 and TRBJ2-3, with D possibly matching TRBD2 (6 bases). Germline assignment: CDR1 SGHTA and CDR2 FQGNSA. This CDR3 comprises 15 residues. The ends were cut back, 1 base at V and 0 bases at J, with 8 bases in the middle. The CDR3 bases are TGTGCCAGCAGCTTAGGGCGGGGAAGCACAGATACGCAGTATTTT. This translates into CASSLGRGSTDTQYF.

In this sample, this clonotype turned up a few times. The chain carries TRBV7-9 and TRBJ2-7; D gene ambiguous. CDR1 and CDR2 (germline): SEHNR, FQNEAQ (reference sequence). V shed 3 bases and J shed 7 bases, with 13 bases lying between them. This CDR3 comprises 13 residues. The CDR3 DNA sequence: TGTGCCAGCAGCTTGACTTTCACGAGGGAGCAGTACTTC. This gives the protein CASSLTFTREQYF.

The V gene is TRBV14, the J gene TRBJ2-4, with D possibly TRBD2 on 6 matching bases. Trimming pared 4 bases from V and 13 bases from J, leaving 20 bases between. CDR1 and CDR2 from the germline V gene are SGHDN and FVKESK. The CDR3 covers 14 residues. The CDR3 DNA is TGTGCCAGCAGCCTCCCCGAGCGGGTTCGGGAGCAGTACTTC. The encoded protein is CASSLPERVREQYF.

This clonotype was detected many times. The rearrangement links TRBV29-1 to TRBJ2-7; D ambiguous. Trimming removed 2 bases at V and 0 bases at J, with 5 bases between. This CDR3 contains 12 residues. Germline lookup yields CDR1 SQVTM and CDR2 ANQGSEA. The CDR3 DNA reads TGCAGCGTTGAACACAGCTCCTACGAGCAGTACTTC. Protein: CSVEHSSYEQYF.

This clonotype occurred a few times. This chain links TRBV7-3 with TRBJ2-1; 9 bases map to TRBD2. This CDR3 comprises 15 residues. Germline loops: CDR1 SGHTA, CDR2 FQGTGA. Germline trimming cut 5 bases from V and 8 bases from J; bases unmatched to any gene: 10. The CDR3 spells CASSLQGGRVDEQFF. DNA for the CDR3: TGTGCCAGCAGCCTGCAGGGCGGGAGGGTGGATGAGCAGTTCTTC.

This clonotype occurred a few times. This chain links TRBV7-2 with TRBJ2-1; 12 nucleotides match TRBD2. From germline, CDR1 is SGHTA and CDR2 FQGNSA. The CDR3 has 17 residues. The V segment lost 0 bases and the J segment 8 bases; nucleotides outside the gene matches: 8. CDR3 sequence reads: CASSLALTSGSFYEQFF. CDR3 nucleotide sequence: TGTGCCAGCAGCTTAGCTTTGACTAGCGGGAGTTTCTATGAGCAGTTCTTC.

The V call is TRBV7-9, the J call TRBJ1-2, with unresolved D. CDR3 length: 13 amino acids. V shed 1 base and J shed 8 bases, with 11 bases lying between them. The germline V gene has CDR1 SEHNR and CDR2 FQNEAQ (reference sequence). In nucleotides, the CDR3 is TGTGCCAGCAGCTTAGGTGGCTGGAGAGGCTACACCTTC. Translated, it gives CASSLGGWRGYTF.

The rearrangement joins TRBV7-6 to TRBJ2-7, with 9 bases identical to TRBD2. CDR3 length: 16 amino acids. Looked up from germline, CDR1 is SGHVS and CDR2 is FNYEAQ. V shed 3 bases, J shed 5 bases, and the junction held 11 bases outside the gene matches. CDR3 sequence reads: CASSFGGRAGGNEQYF. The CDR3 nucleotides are TGTGCCAGCAGCTTTGGGGGACGAGCGGGAGGTAACGAGCAGTACTTC.

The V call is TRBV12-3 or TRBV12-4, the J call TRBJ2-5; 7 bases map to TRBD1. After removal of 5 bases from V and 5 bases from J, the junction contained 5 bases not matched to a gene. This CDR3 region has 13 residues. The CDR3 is CASSLGTAETQYF. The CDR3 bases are TGTGCCAGCAGTCTAGGGACAGCCGAGACCCAGTACTTC.

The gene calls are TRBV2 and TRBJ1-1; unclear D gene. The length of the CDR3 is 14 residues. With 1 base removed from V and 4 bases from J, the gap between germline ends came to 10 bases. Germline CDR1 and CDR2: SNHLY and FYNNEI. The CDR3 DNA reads TGTGCCAGCAGTGAAGATCCTGTCGGCACTGAAGCTTTCTTT. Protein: CASSEDPVGTEAFF.

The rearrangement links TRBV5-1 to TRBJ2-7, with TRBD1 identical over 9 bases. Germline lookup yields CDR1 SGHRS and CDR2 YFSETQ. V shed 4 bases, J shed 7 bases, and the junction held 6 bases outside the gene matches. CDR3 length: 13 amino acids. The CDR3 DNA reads TGCGCCAGCAGCGTTTACAGGGGGCAAGAGCAGTACTTC. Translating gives CASSVYRGQEQYF.

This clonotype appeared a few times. CDR3 in amino acids: CASSQDPGEYEQYF. The CDR3 nucleotides read TGCGCCAGCAGCCAAGATCCGGGTGAATACGAGCAGTACTTC. The rearrangement uses TRBV4-1 and TRBJ2-7; D ambiguous. V lost 0 bases and J lost 4, with 10 bases in between. Germline V gene data show CDR1 as MGHRA and CDR2 as YSYEKL. This CDR3 contains 14 residues.